What follows are 21 T cell receptor beta chains derived from one specimen sequenced in a study of cytomegalovirus exposure and HLA in healthy donors (TCRdb year 2017). Library preparation used the immunoSEQ multiplex PCR assay. A mixture of 60 forward primers for TCR Vbeta segments and 13 reverse primers for TCR Jbeta segments was used in the multiplex PCR. TCRdb's version of the immuneACCESS table is confined to in-frame rearrangements and falls short of the full clone set. An unresolved V gene accounts for under half of the shortfall where checked; the remainder is of unknown origin. This sample has 250,000 to 350,000 clones in its table, and roughly two thirds of those were observed once. Under 2.5% of the sample lies in the top ten. Sample: PBMCs. All receptors come from a female donor in good health and CMV-seronegative.

This sequence joins TRBV18 and TRBJ2-5, with D possibly being TRBD2 (6 bases). The J call may be incorrect, as the DNA end agrees better with TRBJ2-7. This CDR3 has 14 amino acids. The germline V gene encodes CDR1 KGHSH and CDR2 LQKENI. The CDR3 DNA is TGTGCCAGCTCAACCGGGACTGGTTCCTACGAGCAGTACTTC. Encoded protein: CASSTGTGSYEQYF.

This chain joins TRBV7-2 and TRBJ1-2, with D hard to call. CDR1 and CDR2 from the germline V gene are SGHTA and FQGNSA. V shed 1 base and J shed 5 bases, with 5 bases lying between them. The CDR3 sequence is 12 residues long. CDR3 loop: CASSLESYGYTF. The CDR3, as DNA: TGTGCCAGCAGCTTAGAGAGTTATGGCTACACCTTC.

J is TRBJ2-1 and V is TRBV4-1, with D possibly TRBD1 on 5 matching bases. Trimming removed 0 bases from V and 10 bases from J, with 13 bases in between. Germline CDR1 is MGHRA and CDR2 is YSYEKL. The CDR3 covers 14 residues. The CDR3 is CASSQEGVLGEQFF. Here the CDR3 DNA reads TGCGCCAGCAGCCAAGAAGGGGTCTTAGGGGAGCAGTTCTTC.

V and J are TRBV29-1 and TRBJ1-4; 7 bases agree with TRBD1. Looked up from germline, CDR1 is SQVTM and CDR2 is ANQGSEA. This CDR3 has 14 amino acids. Germline trimming cut 6 bases from V and 7 bases from J; bases unmatched to any gene: 11. The CDR3 region has the DNA TGCAGCGTGTCACAGACAGGGTATGGTGAAAAACTGTTTTTT. It codes for CSVSQTGYGEKLFF. The complete variable domain, with remaining parts taken from reference TRBV29-1 and TRBJ1-4, reads SAVISQKPSRDICQRGTSLTIQCQVDSQVTMMFWYRQQPGQSLTLIATANQGSEATYESGFVIDKFPISRPNLTFSTLTVSNMSPEDSSIYLCSVSQTGYGEKLFFGSGTQLSVL.

This chain connects TRBV28 to TRBJ2-1; 11 nucleotides agree with TRBD2. CDR3 length: 19 amino acids. The germline V gene encodes CDR1 MDHEN and CDR2 SYDVKM. The V and J ends lost 6 bases and 2 bases, in that order; junction bases with no gene match: 15. CDR3: CASSNNRYSGRAPYNEQFF. The CDR3 bases are TGTGCCAGCAGCAACAACCGCTATAGCGGGAGGGCCCCCTACAATGAGCAGTTCTTC.

The chain carries TRBV19 and TRBJ2-7; 9 bases line up with TRBD2. The CDR3 runs to 14 residues. Per germline, CDR1 LNHDA and CDR2 SQIVND (reference sequence). V lost 5 bases to trimming and J lost 2 bases; unmatched junction nucleotides: 4. The CDR3 nucleotides are TGTGCCAGTAGTTACCAGCGGGGGGCCTACGAGCAGTACTTC. This gives the protein CASSYQRGAYEQYF. Drawing the rest from reference TRBV19 and TRBJ2-7, the complete variable domain is DGGITQSPKYLFRKEGQNVTLSCEQNLNHDAMYWYRQDPGQGLRLIYYSQIVNDFQKGDIAEGYSVSREKKESFPLTVTSAQKNPTAFYLCASSYQRGAYEQYFGPGTRLTVT.

J is TRBJ2-3 and V is TRBV5-8; tentative D call: TRBD2 (6 bases). Germline V gives CDR1 SGHTS, CDR2 YDEGEE. CDR3 length: 17 amino acids. Trimming left V 4 bases short and J 0 bases short, with 18 bases between. Written as DNA, the CDR3 is TGTGCCAGCAGCCTCACACTCGTTCTAGCGAGCACAGATACGCAGTATTTT. Protein: CASSLTLVLASTDTQYF.

V gene TRBV4-1 combines with J gene TRBJ2-7; tentatively, D is TRBD2 (7 bases). Germline V gene sequence: CDR1 MGHRA, CDR2 YSYEKL. The CDR3 is 18 amino acids. The V end was cut by 2 bases, the J end by 4 bases, with 24 bases between. The CDR3 bases are TGCGCCAGCAGCCAAAATGTCCTAAGGACTAGGGGGATGTACGAGCAGTACTTC. Its protein product is CASSQNVLRTRGMYEQYF.

Details on this clone: The junction departs from germline at one end; a sequencing error may be responsible. The chain combines TRBV7-7 with TRBJ2-2; TRBD1 agrees at 8 bases. The CDR3 is made up of 14 amino acids. Germline loops: CDR1 SSHAT, CDR2 FNYEAQ (reference sequence). The CDR3 bases are TGTGCTAGCAGCCCGGGACAGGAAACCGGGGAGCTGTTTTTT. Amino acids: CASSPGQETGELFF.

The chain couples TRBV11-3 to TRBJ2-1; D is possibly TRBD1 (6 bases). V was clipped by 4 bases and J by 1 base, with 11 bases between them. Germline CDR1 is SGHNT and CDR2 is YENEEA. The CDR3 is 15 amino acids. The CDR3 DNA is TGTGCCAGCAGCTCTTACAGGGAGTCCTACAATGAGCAGTTCTTC. Protein sequence: CASSSYRESYNEQFF.

The rearrangement joins TRBV23-1 to TRBJ1-2; 9 bases map to TRBD1. TRBV23-1 is reported as an ORF; its role is uncertain. The CDR3 loop spans 22 amino acids. Trimming removed 0 bases from V and 0 bases from J; junction bases left unmatched: 20. Written as DNA, the CDR3 is TGCGCCAGCAGTCAATCGATCCTTAGGGGACAGGGTCCCTTTTGGCCTAACTATGGCTACACCTTC. Its translation: CASSQSILRGQGPFWPNYGYTF.

V and J are TRBV7-9 and TRBJ2-1; D is perhaps TRBD2 (6 bases). The CDR3 extends over 15 amino acids. Trimming took off 3 bases at V and 3 bases at J, with 12 bases between the two ends. Per the germline V gene, CDR1 is SEHNR and CDR2 is FQNEAQ (reference sequence). The CDR3 region has the DNA TGTGCCAGCAGCTTCGGAGGGGCGGGCTACAATGAGCAGTTCTTC. Translating gives CASSFGGAGYNEQFF. The full variable domain, with the rest looked up from reference TRBV7-9 and TRBJ2-1, is DTGVSQNPRHKITKRGQNVTFRCDPISEHNRLYWYRQTLGQGPEFLTYFQNEAQLEKSRLLSDRFSAERPKGSFSTLEIQRTEQGDSAMYLCASSFGGAGYNEQFFGPGTRLTVL.

V is TRBV10-2 and J is TRBJ2-3; D not resolved. The CDR3 is made up of 13 amino acids. V lost 4 bases to trimming and J lost 8 bases, with 13 bases between them. CDR1 WSHSY and CDR2 SAAADI come from the germline V gene. The CDR3 protein is CASSVEERSTQYF. The CDR3 DNA sequence: TGCGCCAGCAGTGTGGAAGAGCGTAGTACGCAGTATTTT.

This chain connects TRBV18 to TRBJ1-1; D unresolved. This CDR3 has 15 residues. With 2 bases removed from V and 2 bases from J, the gap between germline ends came to 12 bases. From germline, CDR1 is KGHSH and CDR2 LQKENI. In nucleotides, the CDR3 is TGTGCCAGCTCACCAATATCAGGACTCAACACTGAAGCTTTCTTT. It translates to CASSPISGLNTEAFF.

This clone came up a few times. J is TRBJ2-1 and V is TRBV2, with D perhaps matching TRBD2 (6 bases). V was trimmed by 7 bases and J by 5 bases, leaving 18 bases between them. The CDR3 has 15 residues. Germline assignment: CDR1 SNHLY and CDR2 FYNNEI. CDR3 nucleotides: TGTGCCAGCAAATCCCAAGGCGGGGATAACAATGAGCAGTTCTTC. Protein: CASKSQGGDNNEQFF.

The chain combines TRBV6-1 with TRBJ2-7, with no clear D. V lost 7 bases, J lost 1 base, and 14 bases lay in between. CDR1 and CDR2 from the germline V gene are MNHNS and SASEGT. There are 14 residues in the CDR3. The CDR3 DNA follows: TGTGCCAGCATGATGCACTTCGAATCCTACGAGCAGTACTTC. Amino acid sequence: CASMMHFESYEQYF.

Concerning this clone: The sample carries other DNA sequences with the same CDR3. This sequence joins TRBV6-1 and TRBJ2-7; 10 bases are shared with TRBD2. This CDR3 is built from 14 residues. Germline CDR1 and CDR2: MNHNS and SASEGT. V was clipped by 4 bases and J by 5 bases; unmatched bases: 5. The CDR3 coding sequence is TGTGCCAGCAGTGTAGCGGGAGGATCCCACGAGCAGTACTTC. This translates into CASSVAGGSHEQYF.

The V call is TRBV5-1, the J call TRBJ1-4, with D perhaps TRBD1 (6 bases). V was trimmed by 4 bases and J by 3 bases, leaving 16 bases between them. The CDR3 is made up of 16 amino acids. Germline CDR1 SGHRS, CDR2 YFSETQ. CDR3 sequence: CASSLTDGQSNEKLFF. As DNA, the CDR3 is TGCGCCAGCAGCCTCACGGACGGACAGTCTAATGAAAAACTGTTTTTT.

The table lists this clone with a count of one. The rearrangement links TRBV6-5 to TRBJ2-1; D may be TRBD2 (6 bases). Trimming cost V 2 bases and J 0 bases, with 8 bases left between them. The CDR3 extends over 15 amino acids. Germline V gene data show CDR1 as MNHEY and CDR2 as SVGAGI. The CDR3 region is CASSYVGSSYNEQFF. The DNA for the CDR3 is TGTGCCAGCAGTTACGTCGGGAGCTCCTACAATGAGCAGTTCTTC.

The genes are TRBV5-1 and TRBJ2-5; 7 bases map to TRBD1. The J call is doubtful: the DNA matches TRBJ2-7 better. There are 12 residues in the CDR3. Germline loops: CDR1 SGHRS, CDR2 YFSETQ. The DNA of the CDR3 is TGCGCCAGCAGCTCCAGGGGGAGCGAGCAGTACTTC. Its translation: CASSSRGSEQYF.

The chain has TRBV5-6 and TRBJ2-7; D perhaps matches TRBD2 (5 bases). V was cut by 3 bases and J by 3 bases, with 16 bases left in between. Germline V gives CDR1 SGHDT, CDR2 YYEEEE. The CDR3 extends over 15 amino acids. CDR3 sequence reads: CASSWGIIGSYEQYF. The CDR3 DNA reads TGTGCCAGCAGCTGGGGTATCATTGGGAGCTACGAGCAGTACTTC.